These T cell receptor beta chains were read from a single sample in a study of blood T cell repertoires in COVID-19. The repertoire was sequenced with immunoSEQ multiplex PCR; TCRdb's copy has only in-frame clones and lacks some. The sample lists 35,000 or so clones, 70% to 90% occurring once. Sequenced: peripheral blood. Every receptor here comes from a man in his sixties or seventies with acute or convalescent COVID-19. CDR3s include the opening cysteine and the closing phenylalanine or tryptophan. D genes are given only for firm matches. Only part of the rows carry a size: once, few, many, or a class if the clone is expanded.

j_call clone_size v_call d_call cdr3_aa cdr3_nt
TRBJ2-7 - TRBV19 TRBD1 CASSPRTGGEQYF TGTGCCAGTAGTCCCCGGACAGGGGGCGAGCAGTACTTC
TRBJ1-2 - TRBV7-9 - CASSLDSYGYTF TGTGCCAGCAGCTTAGACAGCTATGGCTACACCTTC
TRBJ2-5 - TRBV27 - CASSSYGQPNQETQYF TGTGCCAGCAGTTCGTACGGACAGCCTAACCAAGAGACCCAGTACTTC
TRBJ2-3 - TRBV4-1 - CASSQDRVGLVDTQYF TGCGCCAGCAGCCAAGATCGGGTAGGCTTGGTAGATACGCAGTATTTT
TRBJ1-4 once TRBV30 TRBD1 CAWRARTGPGEKLFF TGTGCCTGGAGAGCACGGACAGGGCCAGGTGAAAAACTGTTTTTT
TRBJ2-1 - TRBV19 TRBD2 CASSRPGLPLDEQFF TGTGCCAGTAGTCGGCCGGGACTACCTCTCGATGAGCAGTTCTTC
TRBJ1-5 - TRBV12-3/TRBV12-4 - CASSNLDQPQHF TGTGCCAGCAGTAATTTAGATCAGCCCCAGCATTTT
TRBJ2-3 once TRBV5-1 - CASSLGQGTSDTQYF TGCGCCAGCAGCTTGGGGCAGGGGACCTCAGATACGCAGTATTTT
TRBJ2-2 - TRBV11-3 TRBD1 CASSWRQGYTGELFF TGTGCCAGCAGCTGGCGACAGGGGTACACCGGGGAGCTGTTTTTT
TRBJ2-2 once TRBV6-2/TRBV6-3 TRBD2 CASSYFSGGSGELFF TGTGCCAGCAGTTACTTTAGCGGGGGAAGCGGGGAGCTGTTTTTT
TRBJ2-1 - TRBV7-2 - CASSLERTAAQFF TGTGCCAGCAGCTTAGAACGGACAGCTGCCCAGTTCTTC